Detailed here is one T cell receptor beta chain. The data are from a study of T cells after somatic rescue of genetic block. Germline V gene lookup returns CDR1 SGHRS and CDR2 YFSETQ. The V and J ends lost 4 bases and 4 bases, in that order; junction bases with no gene match: 10. The length of the CDR3 is 18 residues. Sequencing was performed with immunoSEQ multiplex PCR; in TCRdb, only in-frame clones are kept and a portion is missing. The table has approximately 78,000 clones, approximately 91% seen once. V is TRBV5-1 and J is TRBJ2-1; 14 bases agree with TRBD2. The TCR sequence derives from a young man. The sequenced sample was peripheral blood mononuclear cells (PBMCs). The CDR3, as DNA: TGCGCCAGCAGCGAAAGGGGACTAGCGGGAGTATCGTACAATGAGCAGTTCTTC. Its translation: CASSERGLAGVSYNEQFF.